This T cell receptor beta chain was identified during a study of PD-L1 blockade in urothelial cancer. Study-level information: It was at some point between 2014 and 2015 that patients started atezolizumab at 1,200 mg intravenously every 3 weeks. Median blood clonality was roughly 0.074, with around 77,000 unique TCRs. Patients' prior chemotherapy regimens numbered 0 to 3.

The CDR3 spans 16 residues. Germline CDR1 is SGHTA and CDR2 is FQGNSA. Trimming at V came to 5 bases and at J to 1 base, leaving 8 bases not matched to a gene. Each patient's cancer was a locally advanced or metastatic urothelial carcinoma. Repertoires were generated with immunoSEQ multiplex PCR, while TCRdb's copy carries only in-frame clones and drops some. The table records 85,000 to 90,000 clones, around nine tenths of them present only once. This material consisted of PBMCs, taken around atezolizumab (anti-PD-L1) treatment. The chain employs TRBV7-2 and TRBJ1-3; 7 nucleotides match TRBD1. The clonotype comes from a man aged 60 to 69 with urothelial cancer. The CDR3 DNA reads TGTGCCAGCAGCCTAAACAGGGGCCCTTCTGGAAACACCATATATTTT. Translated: CASSLNRGPSGNTIYF.